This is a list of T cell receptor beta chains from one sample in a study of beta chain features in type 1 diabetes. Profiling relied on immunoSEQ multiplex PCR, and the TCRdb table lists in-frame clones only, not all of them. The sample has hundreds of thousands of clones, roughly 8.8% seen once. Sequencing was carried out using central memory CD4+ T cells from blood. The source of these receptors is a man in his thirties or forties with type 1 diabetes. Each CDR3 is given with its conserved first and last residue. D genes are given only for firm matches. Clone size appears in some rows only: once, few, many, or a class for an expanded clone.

CASSWGTADSYEQYF	TGTGCCAGCAGCTGGGGGACAGCTGACTCCTACGAGCAGTACTTC	TRBJ2-7	TRBD1	few	TRBV5-6
CASSLISTGKNTEAFF	TGCGCCAGCAGCTTAATCTCGACAGGAAAAAACACTGAAGCTTTCTTT	TRBJ1-1	.	few	TRBV5-1
CASSGATSFDGTDTQYF	TGTGCCAGCAGCGGGGCGACTAGCTTCGATGGCACAGATACGCAGTATTTT	TRBJ2-3	TRBD2	many	TRBV7-2
CSVAVFYGYTF	TGCAGCGTTGCCGTGTTCTATGGCTACACCTTC	TRBJ1-2	.	few	TRBV29-1
CASSLSWGGGETQYF	TGTGCCAGCAGTTTATCATGGGGGGGCGGAGAGACCCAGTACTTC	TRBJ2-5	.	few	TRBV27
CASSGDRGRTYEQYF	TGTGCCAGCAGCGGCGACAGGGGTCGGACCTACGAGCAGTACTTC	TRBJ2-7	TRBD1	few	TRBV5-6
CASSLNRVAEQYF	TGTGCCAGCAGCTTAAACAGGGTAGCCGAGCAGTACTTC	TRBJ2-7	.	.	TRBV7-2
CASSLGERQETQYF	TGTGCCAGCAGCTTAGGAGAGCGTCAAGAGACCCAGTACTTC	TRBJ2-5	.	.	TRBV7-9
CASSFGLAGADTQYF	TGTGCCAGCAGCTTTGGACTAGCGGGCGCAGATACGCAGTATTTT	TRBJ2-3	TRBD2	few	TRBV7-9
CASSPGTSRRGNTIYF	TGTGCCAGCTCACCGGGGACAAGTAGGAGGGGAAACACCATATATTTT	TRBJ1-3	.	.	TRBV18
CASSLAGPGTDTQYF	TGTGCCAGCAGCTTAGCGGGGCCCGGCACAGATACGCAGTATTTT	TRBJ2-3	.	few	TRBV11-2
CASSGQRRETQYF	TGTGCCAGCAGTGGCCAACGGAGGGAGACCCAGTACTTC	TRBJ2-5	.	.	TRBV27
CASSLEGGLSTGELFF	TGTGCCAGCAGCTTAGAAGGAGGTTTGAGTACCGGGGAGCTGTTTTTT	TRBJ2-2	.	.	TRBV7-2
CASLSPAFSYEQYF	TGCGCCAGCCTAAGCCCAGCTTTCTCCTACGAGCAGTACTTC	TRBJ2-7	.	.	TRBV10-2
CASSLAGGRWYEQYF	TGTGCCAGCAGCTTAGCGGGGGGGCGGTGGTACGAGCAGTACTTC	TRBJ2-7	.	.	TRBV7-9
CASSLTGAGGHEQYF	TGTGCCAGCAGCTTGACGGGGGCAGGGGGCCACGAGCAGTACTTC	TRBJ2-7	TRBD1	few	TRBV5-6
CASSYLEWAAGETQYF	TGTGCCAGCAGCTACCTCGAGTGGGCGGCGGGAGAGACCCAGTACTTC	TRBJ2-5	.	few	TRBV7-2
CASSPQGGQGFGYTF	TGTGCCAGCAGCCCGCAGGGGGGACAGGGGTTTGGCTACACCTTC	TRBJ1-2	TRBD1	few	TRBV9
CASSEELTGADYGYTF	TGTGCCAGCAGTGAAGAATTGACAGGGGCAGACTATGGCTACACCTTC	TRBJ1-2	TRBD1	.	TRBV6-1
CASRTGGSKSYTF	TGTGCCAGCAGGACAGGAGGATCTAAGAGCTACACCTTC	TRBJ1-2	.	.	TRBV6-5
CASSRSGSTDTQYF	TGTGCCAGCAGCCGTAGCGGCAGCACAGATACGCAGTATTTT	TRBJ2-3	.	few	TRBV4-2
CASSSRLTDTQYF	TGTGCCAGCAGCTCGAGACTCACAGATACGCAGTATTTT	TRBJ2-3	.	.	TRBV7-6
CASSLGANTEAFF	TGTGCTAGCAGCTTAGGAGCGAACACTGAAGCTTTCTTT	TRBJ1-1	.	few	TRBV7-7